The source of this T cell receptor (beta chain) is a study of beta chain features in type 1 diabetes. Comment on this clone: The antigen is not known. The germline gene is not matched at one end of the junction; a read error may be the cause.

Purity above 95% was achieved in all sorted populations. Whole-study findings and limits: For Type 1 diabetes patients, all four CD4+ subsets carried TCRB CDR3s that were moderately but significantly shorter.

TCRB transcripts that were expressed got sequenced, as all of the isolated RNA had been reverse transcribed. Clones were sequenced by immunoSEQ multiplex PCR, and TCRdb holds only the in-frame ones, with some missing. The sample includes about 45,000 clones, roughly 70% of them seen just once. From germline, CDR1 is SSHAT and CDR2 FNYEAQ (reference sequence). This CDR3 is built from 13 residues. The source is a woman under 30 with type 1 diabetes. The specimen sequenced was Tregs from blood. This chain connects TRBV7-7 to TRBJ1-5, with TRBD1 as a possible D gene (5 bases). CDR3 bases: TGTGCTAGCAGCGAGGGGAGGGATCAGCCCCAGCATTTT. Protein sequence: CASSEGRDQPQHF.